The rows below give T cell receptor beta chains drawn from one sample of a study of T cell changes during pregnancy in multiple sclerosis. Profiling relied on immunoSEQ multiplex PCR, and the TCRdb table lists in-frame clones only, not all of them. The sample lists around 81,000 clones; roughly 89% were seen once. Material: peripheral blood, obtained after pregnancy. Receptors were obtained from a female donor in good health, enrolled as a control in a pregnancy study. Both conserved end residues are part of each CDR3. A D gene is named only where the DNA matches it firmly. Rows give clone size only sometimes, using once, few, many, or a class for an expanded clone.

d_call: TRBD2
v_call: TRBV25-1
j_call: TRBJ2-3
clone_size: -
cdr3_aa: CASSGGREADTQYF
cdr3_nt: TGTGCCAGCAGCGGGGGGCGGGAGGCAGATACGCAGTATTTT

d_call: -
v_call: TRBV4-3
j_call: TRBJ2-1
clone_size: -
cdr3_aa: CASSPDFGSGIYNEQFF
cdr3_nt: TGCGCCAGCAGCCCCGATTTTGGCAGCGGAATTTACAATGAGCAGTTCTTC

d_call: TRBD1
v_call: TRBV2
j_call: TRBJ2-7
clone_size: -
cdr3_aa: CASSEGDRGTYEQYF
cdr3_nt: TGTGCCAGCAGTGAGGGGGACAGGGGGACCTACGAGCAGTACTTC

d_call: -
v_call: TRBV7-7
j_call: TRBJ2-1
clone_size: -
cdr3_aa: CASRHSGLLYNEQFF
cdr3_nt: TGTGCCAGCAGACACTCGGGACTCCTCTACAATGAGCAGTTCTTC

d_call: -
v_call: TRBV28
j_call: TRBJ2-2
clone_size: -
cdr3_aa: CASSSYRGLNTGELFF
cdr3_nt: TGTGCCAGCAGTTCCTACAGGGGACTTAACACCGGGGAGCTGTTTTTT

d_call: -
v_call: TRBV6-1
j_call: TRBJ1-5
clone_size: -
cdr3_aa: CASSDRRGGVGSAVNQPQHF
cdr3_nt: TGTGCCAGCAGTGATCGTCGCGGGGGAGTAGGATCGGCAGTCAATCAGCCCCAGCATTTT

d_call: -
v_call: TRBV10-3
j_call: TRBJ2-5
clone_size: once
cdr3_aa: CAISESTQLETQYF
cdr3_nt: TGTGCCATCAGTGAGTCAACACAATTAGAGACCCAGTACTTC

d_call: TRBD1
v_call: TRBV15
j_call: TRBJ1-4
clone_size: -
cdr3_aa: CATSRDGGTGGEKLFF
cdr3_nt: TGTGCCACCAGCAGAGATGGGGGGACAGGGGGCGAAAAACTGTTTTTT

d_call: -
v_call: TRBV6-6
j_call: TRBJ1-1
clone_size: -
cdr3_aa: CASRLRESEAFF
cdr3_nt: TGTGCCAGCAGACTGAGGGAGTCTGAAGCTTTCTTT

d_call: TRBD1
v_call: TRBV2
j_call: TRBJ2-5
clone_size: -
cdr3_aa: CASSVQGGETQYF
cdr3_nt: TGTGCCAGCAGTGTACAGGGGGGAGAGACCCAGTACTTC

d_call: TRBD1
v_call: TRBV6-5
j_call: TRBJ2-1
clone_size: -
cdr3_aa: CASRGTGGVGEQFF
cdr3_nt: TGTGCCAGCAGAGGGACAGGGGGAGTCGGTGAGCAGTTCTTC

d_call: TRBD1
v_call: TRBV7-3
j_call: TRBJ2-7
clone_size: few
cdr3_aa: CASSASGGYEQYF
cdr3_nt: TGTGCCAGCAGCGCCTCAGGGGGTTACGAGCAGTACTTC

d_call: -
v_call: TRBV9
j_call: TRBJ1-2
clone_size: -
cdr3_aa: CASSGEVHYGYTF
cdr3_nt: TGTGCCAGCAGCGGGGAGGTCCACTATGGCTACACCTTC

d_call: TRBD1
v_call: TRBV7-9
j_call: TRBJ2-7
clone_size: -
cdr3_aa: CASSPQGSNYEQYF
cdr3_nt: TGTGCCAGCAGCCCACAGGGGTCGAACTACGAGCAGTACTTC

d_call: TRBD1
v_call: TRBV2
j_call: TRBJ2-7
clone_size: few
cdr3_aa: CASTDRDEQYF
cdr3_nt: TGTGCCAGCACTGACAGGGACGAGCAGTACTTC

d_call: TRBD2
v_call: TRBV9
j_call: TRBJ2-7
clone_size: -
cdr3_aa: CASSVGLAGGPEQYF
cdr3_nt: TGTGCCAGCAGCGTCGGACTAGCGGGAGGGCCCGAGCAGTACTTC

d_call: -
v_call: TRBV7-6
j_call: TRBJ2-7
clone_size: -
cdr3_aa: CASSDMSPEQYF
cdr3_nt: TGTGCCAGCAGCGATATGAGTCCCGAGCAGTACTTC

d_call: -
v_call: TRBV28
j_call: TRBJ1-1
clone_size: once
cdr3_aa: CASSLYRLNTEAFF
cdr3_nt: TGTGCCAGCAGTTTGTACAGGTTGAACACTGAAGCTTTCTTT

d_call: TRBD2
v_call: TRBV29-1
j_call: TRBJ2-3
clone_size: -
cdr3_aa: CSVERVAGGGDTQYF
cdr3_nt: TGCAGCGTTGAGAGGGTAGCGGGAGGAGGAGATACGCAGTATTTT

d_call: -
v_call: TRBV2
j_call: TRBJ2-1
clone_size: -
cdr3_aa: CASRRGGSYNEQFF
cdr3_nt: TGTGCCAGCAGGAGGGGGGGATCATACAATGAGCAGTTCTTC

d_call: TRBD1
v_call: TRBV6-1
j_call: TRBJ1-3
clone_size: -
cdr3_aa: CASSEGVGGTGNTIYF
cdr3_nt: TGTGCCAGCAGTGAAGGGGTAGGGGGCACTGGAAACACCATATATTTT

d_call: -
v_call: TRBV15
j_call: TRBJ2-3
clone_size: -
cdr3_aa: CATSRDRGGTDTQYF
cdr3_nt: TGTGCCACCAGCAGAGATCGCGGGGGCACAGATACGCAGTATTTT

d_call: TRBD1
v_call: TRBV7-2
j_call: TRBJ1-1
clone_size: -
cdr3_aa: CASSWTGNTEAFF
cdr3_nt: TGTGCCAGCAGCTGGACAGGGAACACTGAAGCTTTCTTT

d_call: TRBD2
v_call: TRBV5-4
j_call: TRBJ2-4
clone_size: once
cdr3_aa: CASSLGAGQAKNIQYF
cdr3_nt: TGTGCCAGCAGCTTAGGAGCGGGGCAAGCCAAAAACATTCAGTACTTC

d_call: -
v_call: TRBV5-1
j_call: TRBJ2-5
clone_size: -
cdr3_aa: CASSLFGTEQETQYF
cdr3_nt: TGCGCCAGCAGCTTGTTTGGAACAGAACAAGAGACCCAGTACTTC

d_call: -
v_call: TRBV5-6
j_call: TRBJ2-2
clone_size: -
cdr3_aa: CASSLQGGETGELFF
cdr3_nt: TGTGCCAGCAGCTTGCAGGGCGGAGAAACCGGGGAGCTGTTTTTT

d_call: -
v_call: TRBV5-4
j_call: TRBJ1-2
clone_size: -
cdr3_aa: CASAPGANYGYTF
cdr3_nt: TGTGCCAGCGCGCCGGGGGCTAACTATGGCTACACCTTC

d_call: -
v_call: TRBV1
j_call: TRBJ2-5
clone_size: -
cdr3_aa: CTSSPRGREGLETQYF
cdr3_nt: TGCACCAGCAGCCCCCGGGGGCGGGAGGGCCTGGAGACCCAGTACTTC